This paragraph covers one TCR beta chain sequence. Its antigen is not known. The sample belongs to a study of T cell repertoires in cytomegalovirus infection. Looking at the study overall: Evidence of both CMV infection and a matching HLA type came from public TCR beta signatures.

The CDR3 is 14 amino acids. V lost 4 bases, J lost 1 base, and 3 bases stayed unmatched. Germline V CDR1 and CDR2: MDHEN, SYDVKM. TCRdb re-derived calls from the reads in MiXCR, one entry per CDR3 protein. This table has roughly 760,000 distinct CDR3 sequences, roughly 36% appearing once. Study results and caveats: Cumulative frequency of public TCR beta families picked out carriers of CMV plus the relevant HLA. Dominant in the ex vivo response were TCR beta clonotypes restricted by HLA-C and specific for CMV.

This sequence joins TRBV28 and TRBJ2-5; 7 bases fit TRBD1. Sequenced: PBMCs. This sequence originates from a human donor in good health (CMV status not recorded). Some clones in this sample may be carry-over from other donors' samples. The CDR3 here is CASSSQGPQETQYF. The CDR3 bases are TGTGCCAGCAGTTCACAGGGGCCCCAAGAGACCCAGTACTTC.